The T cell receptor beta chain under discussion was sequenced for a study of early T cells in non-severe SARS-CoV-2 infection. Study-level background: Bulk RNA isolated from unsorted whole blood underwent sequencing; chains were not paired. Study-level results: VDJdb-based matching was biased toward anti-spike CD8 responses and missed private and CD4 specificities.

Molecules of cDNA were individually given unique molecular identifiers that were attached to them. TCRdb passed the 5' RACE reads through MiXCR, listing each CDR3 protein once. In the table there are tens of thousands of distinct CDR3 sequences, 12% of which are singletons. Points on this clonotype: Its antigen is unknown.

The sequencing sample was made of whole blood. This TCR came from an adult who was a healthcare worker with PCR-confirmed SARS-CoV-2 infection or an uninfected control (not recorded which).

The CDR3, as DNA: TGTGCCAGCAGTTACAGGCTAGCGGGAGATTTTGAGCAGTTCTTC. The encoded protein is CASSYRLAGDFEQFF. The chain joins TRBV6-2 or TRBV6-3 to TRBJ2-1; 10 nucleotides line up with TRBD2. J gave up 9 bases and V 2 bases, and 7 bases lay outside the gene matches. From germline, CDR1 is MNHEY and CDR2 SVGEGT. The CDR3 runs 15 residues.